This T cell receptor (beta chain) originates from a study of T cell responses to AZD1222 COVID-19 vaccine (TCRdb year 2021). In terms of the full investigation: A total of just over 230 trial participants underwent TCR sequencing, of whom approximately 200 had received two doses of AZD1222 and some 26 had received two doses of the MenACWY control vaccine. Trial participants were enrolled by age into 18-55, 56-69 and 70-plus year subgroups, with roughly 150, 30 and 60 TCR-sequenced participants respectively. General conclusions and limits of the study: Participants were mostly white British and included more females than males, and it was suggested by the authors that clonal diversity may have been underestimated. CD4 TCRs associated with the vaccine covered the entire spike protein, and the dominant responses were in regions 160-218 and 743-854. No day 14 peak-response samples were available, so repertoires were characterized only after the peak T cell response. Reportedly, close to half of the unique spike-specific TCRs recognized epitopes lying outside the regions that are mutated in the B.1.351 and B.1.1.7 variants. After two AZD1222 doses, spike-specific TCR breadth and depth were significantly higher than at day 0 and than in MenACWY recipients. In the small 56-69-year group, the increase in depth fell short of significance, most likely because of low power. Conclusions about previously exposed vaccinees are limited because only six or seven AZD1222 recipients were SARS-CoV-2 seropositive at baseline.

The CDR3 regions of human TCRbeta chains were analyzed by immunosequencing. Per the original workflow: TCRs in the repertoires were matched against a reference library of SARS-CoV-2-specific TCRs that had been generated with the MIRA antigen-specificity platform. Breadth was defined as the fraction of unique TCRs that were SARS-CoV-2-associated. Depth was defined as the fraction of total T cells that were SARS-CoV-2-associated. Each spike-specific TCR was assigned to its reactive spike region and to a CD4 or CD8 class using the MIRA data. Log10-transformed breadth and depth values were compared by one-way ANOVA with Sidak's multiple comparisons tests. The immuneACCESS repertoire file appears here via TCRdb, limited to in-frame rearrangements. These files lack a portion of the clones; in checked studies, under half of the deficit traces to unresolved V genes, and the cause of the others is not known. D and trimming were read from the DNA, whereas the V and J calls and clone size are those reported in that table. Counted in this sample were over 130,000 clones; 85% to 95% of them appeared once. The ten top clones hold about 9.4% of the sample.

In the paper's terms, the time point label means: about 28 days (+/-7) after the second vaccine dose. AZD1222 recipients whose second dose came at about 4 weeks and those whose second dose came at about 12 weeks were combined into one group, since spike-specific TCR depth and breadth did not differ between the two schedules. Samples from vaccinated people were obtained from the UK trials COV001 and COV002, which included a single-blind randomized controlled phase 2/3 trial of AZD1222 (ChAdOx1 nCoV-19) in healthy adults. Trial participant PBMC samples were collected at day 0 and day 28 after the second dose for TCRbeta chain sequencing. A note on this clone: Its antigen target is currently unknown. No clone much larger than this one lies a single base away; base qualities are absent.

This specimen was peripheral blood, taken 28 days after the second AZD1222 dose. The TCR comes from an adult who received the AZD1222 COVID-19 vaccine.

This receptor carries the CDR3 CASSQPLQGGCGYTF. The nucleotides read TGCGCCAGCAGCCAACCTCTACAGGGGGGCTGTGGCTACACCTTC. This chain is built from TRBV4-1 and TRBJ1-2, with TRBD1 matching 8 junction bases. The CDR3 has 15 amino acids, counting the end cysteine and phenylalanine. Solely the CDR3 DNA is kept, with 45 bases framed from the first base. For CDR1 and CDR2, the germline V gene lists MGHRA and YSYEKL. Trimming accounts for 2 bases at V and 7 bases at J, while the number of junction bases matched to no gene is 9.